The rows below give T cell receptor beta chains drawn from one sample of a study of molecular identifiers for immune sequencing clone quantification. TCRdb re-analysed the PCR reads in MiXCR, keeping a single row per CDR3 protein. The sample consists of nearly 650,000 distinct CDR3 sequences, roughly 27% of them appearing once. The source material was naive CD8+ T cells from blood, with Jurkat cell RNA spiked in. All receptors derive from a human donor in good health. Some libraries in this study had Jurkat cell RNA spiked in. CDR3s include the opening cysteine and the closing phenylalanine or tryptophan. The D gene is left open where the match is weak. Not every row has a clone size; where given, it reads once, few, many or a size class.

CDR3aa	CDR3nt	d_gene	v_gene	j_gene	abundance
CASSQGTGLYEQYF	TGTGCCAGCAGCCAAGGGACAGGTCTTTACGAGCAGTACTTC	TRBD1	TRBV14	TRBJ2-7	many
CASSQKLAGGPIEPDTQYF	TGTGCCAGCAGTCAGAAACTAGCGGGGGGACCAATAGAACCAGATACGCAGTATTTT	TRBD2	TRBV27	TRBJ2-3	.
CASSLGLYTEAFF	TGTGCCAGCAGCTTAGGGTTGTACACTGAAGCTTTCTTT	.	TRBV7-9	TRBJ1-1	.
CAGSVATPAGIGEQFF	TGTGCCGGCAGCGTAGCTACTCCAGCGGGAATCGGTGAGCAGTTCTTC	TRBD2	TRBV9	TRBJ2-1	.
CASSGLAGTDTQYF	TGTGCCAGCAGCGGGCTAGCGGGCACAGATACGCAGTATTTT	TRBD2	TRBV25-1	TRBJ2-3	many
CAWGISPLAPDTQYF	TGTGCCTGGGGAATCTCCCCTCTAGCGCCAGATACGCAGTATTTT	.	TRBV30	TRBJ2-3	few
CAVWAGATDTQYF	TGTGCCGTCTGGGCGGGGGCTACAGATACGCAGTATTTT	.	TRBV27	TRBJ2-3	.
CASSFREAGTENIQYF	TGTGCCAGCAGCTTTCGGGAAGCGGGGACCGAAAACATTCAGTACTTC	TRBD2	TRBV7-9	TRBJ2-4	many
CAISHIGGRNTEAFF	TGTGCCATCAGTCACATAGGGGGGCGGAACACTGAAGCTTTCTTT	.	TRBV10-3	TRBJ1-1	few
CASSPLAGEEQFF	TGTGCCAGCAGCCCCCTAGCGGGGGAAGAGCAGTTCTTC	TRBD2	TRBV3-1	TRBJ2-1	.
CASSYSADSTDTQYF	TGTGCCAGCAGTTACTCGGCTGATAGTACAGATACGCAGTATTTT	.	TRBV6-5	TRBJ2-3	.
CASSPLGLAGVKDTQYF	TGTGCCAGCAGCCCGTTGGGACTAGCGGGAGTAAAAGATACGCAGTATTTT	TRBD2	TRBV28	TRBJ2-3	many
CASRYEGAVGELFF	TGCGCCAGCCGCTACGAGGGGGCCGTCGGGGAGCTGTTTTTT	TRBD1	TRBV5-1	TRBJ2-2	many
CASSQGPYSDGDEAFF	TGCGCCAGCAGCCAAGGTCCTTACTCTGACGGAGATGAAGCTTTCTTT	.	TRBV4-3	TRBJ1-1	many
CASSLTASRTNEKLFF	TGTGCCAGCAGCTTAACCGCGTCAAGGACTAATGAAAAACTGTTTTTT	.	TRBV7-9	TRBJ1-4	many
CASRSRFQETQYF	TGTGCCAGCAGAAGTCGGTTTCAAGAGACCCAGTACTTC	.	TRBV25-1	TRBJ2-5	many
CASSQPRVEGIRNNEQFF	TGCGCCAGCAGCCAGCCCCGGGTGGAGGGGATAAGGAACAATGAGCAGTTCTTC	.	TRBV4-3	TRBJ2-1	.
CATSRVLDRGYTGELFF	TGTGCCACCAGCAGAGTGTTGGACAGGGGATACACCGGGGAGCTGTTTTTT	TRBD1	TRBV15	TRBJ2-2	many
CASSQDLHRGLSEAFF	TGCGCCAGCAGCCAAGATCTACACAGGGGTCTTTCTGAAGCTTTCTTT	TRBD1	TRBV4-3	TRBJ1-1	few
CASRTSPETQYF	TGTGCCAGCAGAACCTCCCCAGAGACCCAGTACTTC	.	TRBV2	TRBJ2-5	few
CASSQESTGMRTYEQYF	TGCGCCAGCAGCCAAGAGTCAACAGGAATGAGAACCTACGAGCAGTACTTC	.	TRBV4-1	TRBJ2-7	.
CASSGGRGAYEQYF	TGTGCCAGCAGTGGGGGCCGGGGGGCCTACGAGCAGTACTTC	TRBD2	TRBV2	TRBJ2-7	.
CAWSVGSRDGYTF	TGTGCCTGGAGTGTAGGATCGAGGGATGGCTACACCTTC	.	TRBV30	TRBJ1-2	.
CASSPGTHQVGTEAFF	TGTGCCAGCAGTCCCGGGACCCACCAGGTGGGCACTGAAGCTTTCTTT	.	TRBV12-3/TRBV12-4	TRBJ1-1	.
CASSQEQGTSYNEQFF	TGCGCCAGCAGCCAAGAGCAAGGGACCTCCTACAATGAGCAGTTCTTC	.	TRBV4-1	TRBJ2-1	.
CASSIVGGGEGQPQHF	TGTGCCAGTAGTATTGTAGGGGGGGGCGAGGGTCAGCCCCAGCATTTT	.	TRBV19	TRBJ1-5	.
CATSTSSSFEQYF	TGTGCCACCTCGACTAGCTCCTCGTTCGAGCAGTACTTC	TRBD2	TRBV5-4	TRBJ2-7	.
CAWRDRVNTEPFF	TGTGCCTGGAGGGACAGGGTAAACACTGAACCTTTCTTT	TRBD1	TRBV30	TRBJ1-1	.
CASSQDWAGSSYEQYF	TGCGCCAGCAGCCAAGACTGGGCAGGCAGCTCCTACGAGCAGTACTTC	.	TRBV4-3	TRBJ2-7	few
CASSPHSTYNEQFF	TGTGCCAGCAGCCCACACTCAACCTACAATGAGCAGTTCTTC	.	TRBV7-9	TRBJ2-1	.
CASSPRVSGAYNEQFF	TGTGCCAGCAGTCCACGAGTAAGCGGGGCTTACAATGAGCAGTTCTTC	TRBD2	TRBV27	TRBJ2-1	few
CASSRSVMTEAFF	TGCGCCAGCAGCCGATCCGTTATGACTGAAGCTTTCTTT	.	TRBV4-1	TRBJ1-1	.
CSVKAQGAPVEQYF	TGCAGCGTGAAGGCCCAGGGCGCCCCCGTCGAGCAGTACTTC	.	TRBV29-1	TRBJ2-7	few
CASSSGLAGGTDTQYF	TGTGCCAGCAGCTCGGGACTAGCGGGAGGTACAGATACGCAGTATTTT	TRBD2	TRBV7-9	TRBJ2-3	many
CASSPEPGVDNYGYTF	TGTGCCAGCTCACCCGAGCCCGGCGTCGATAACTATGGCTACACCTTC	.	TRBV18	TRBJ1-2	many
CASSVYARLASGELFF	TGTGCCAGCAGCGTATACGCGAGACTAGCGTCCGGGGAGCTGTTTTTT	TRBD2	TRBV9	TRBJ2-2	.
CATSDLTGGETQYF	TGTGCCACCAGTGATCTAACAGGGGGAGAGACCCAGTACTTC	TRBD1	TRBV24-1	TRBJ2-5	.
CASSYSSQGSDTQYF	TGTGCCAGCAGTTACTCGTCCCAGGGATCGGATACGCAGTATTTT	.	TRBV6-6	TRBJ2-3	many
CASSLVASRTEAFF	TGCGCCAGCAGCTTGGTGGCCTCGAGGACTGAAGCTTTCTTT	.	TRBV5-1	TRBJ1-1	few
CASSFYPDGPYEQYF	TGTGCCAGCAGTTTCTATCCAGACGGACCCTACGAGCAGTACTTC	.	TRBV6-5	TRBJ2-7	.
CASSYGSASSQETQYF	TGTGCCAGCAGTTACGGGTCGGCTAGCTCTCAAGAGACCCAGTACTTC	.	TRBV6-5	TRBJ2-5	.
CATSSQGLETQYF	TGTGCCACCAGTTCACAGGGGTTGGAGACCCAGTACTTC	TRBD1	TRBV24-1	TRBJ2-5	.
CASSWGLDNEQFF	TGTGCCAGCAGCTGGGGACTGGACAATGAGCAGTTCTTC	.	TRBV11-2	TRBJ2-1	.
CSVDSGGAGTDTQYF	TGCAGCGTTGATAGCGGGGGGGCGGGTACAGATACGCAGTATTTT	TRBD2	TRBV29-1	TRBJ2-3	many
CASSLAWSPSTGELVF	TGTGCCAGCAGCTTAGCGTGGAGCCCGAGCACCGGGGAGCTGGTGTTT	.	TRBV7-8	TRBJ2-2	.
CASGRKETYEQYF	TGTGCCAGCGGCCGAAAGGAGACCTACGAGCAGTACTTC	.	TRBV2	TRBJ2-7	few
CASSQHKDRGQETQYF	TGTGCCAGCAGCCAACACAAGGACAGGGGTCAAGAGACCCAGTACTTC	.	TRBV3-2	TRBJ2-5	.
CASSSILGTDTQYF	TGTGCCAGCAGCTCAATATTGGGAACAGATACGCAGTATTTT	.	TRBV13	TRBJ2-3	many
CASSSRTSSQETQYF	TGTGCCAGCAGCTCCAGGACTAGCAGCCAAGAGACCCAGTACTTC	TRBD2	TRBV9	TRBJ2-5	many
CASSQDGRGEGYGYTF	TGCGCCAGCAGCCAAGATGGTAGGGGGGAAGGCTATGGCTACACCTTC	.	TRBV4-3	TRBJ1-2	few